The 24 T cell receptor beta chains below were found in one sample sequenced in a study of blood T cell repertoires in COVID-19. Data came from immunoSEQ multiplex PCR; TCRdb stores just in-frame clones and leaves some out. The profile shows more than 250,000 clones, 83% of them singletons. Sequenced sample: peripheral blood. These receptors all come from a man aged 60-69 years who had recovered from COVID-19.

The rearrangement uses TRBV5-4 and TRBJ1-5; the D gene is possibly TRBD1 (6 bases). V was shortened by 4 bases and J by 7 bases, with 21 bases between the two germline ends. The CDR3 covers 16 residues. Germline V CDR1 and CDR2: SGHNT, YYREEE (reference sequence). This CDR3 is CASSHTGGALGQPQHF. DNA of the CDR3: TGTGCCAGCAGCCATACCGGGGGGGCATTAGGGCAGCCCCAGCATTTT. Supplemented by reference TRBV5-4 and TRBJ1-5, the full variable domain reads ETGVTQSPTHLIKTRGQQVTLRCSSQSGHNTVSWYQQALGQGPQFIFQYYREEENGRGNFPPRFSGLQFPNYSSELNVNALELDDSALYLCASSHTGGALGQPQHFGDGTRLSIL.

CDR3 nucleotides: TGTGCCAGCAGCCCAGGACTAGCGGGAGCAGATACGCAGTATTTT. Protein sequence: CASSPGLAGADTQYF. The chain employs TRBV7-6 and TRBJ2-3; TRBD2 matches at 13 bases. CDR1 and CDR2 from the germline V gene are SGHVS and FNYEAQ. The CDR3 has 15 residues. The V and J ends lost 5 bases and 4 bases, in that order; junction bases with no gene match: 3.

The chain combines TRBV2 with TRBJ1-5; D is possibly TRBD1 (5 bases). Trimming removed 8 bases at V and 1 base at J, with 9 bases between. Germline lookup yields CDR1 SNHLY and CDR2 FYNNEI. The CDR3 has 13 amino acids. The CDR3 DNA reads as TGTGCCAGCGGGGGGAGGAGCAATCAGCCCCAGCATTTT. Translating it yields CASGGRSNQPQHF.

This chain links TRBV28 with TRBJ2-3, with 12 positions matching TRBD2. The ends lost 3 bases at V and 5 bases at J; junction bases unmatched: 6. CDR3 length: 16 amino acids. CDR1 is MDHEN and CDR2 is SYDVKM in the germline V gene. The CDR3 sequence is CASSFTSGGPKDTQYF. As DNA, the CDR3 is TGTGCCAGCAGTTTCACTAGCGGGGGGCCGAAAGATACGCAGTATTTT.

The chain is built from TRBV15 and TRBJ2-3; possibly TRBD2 for D (6 bases). Trimming took off 1 base at V and 3 bases at J, with 11 bases between the two ends. The CDR3 runs to 15 residues. Germline V gene lookup returns CDR1 LNHNV and CDR2 YYDKDF (reference sequence). The CDR3 region has the DNA TGTGCCACCAGCAGAGTAAGGGGAGGTACAGATACGCAGTATTTT. Protein product: CATSRVRGGTDTQYF.

The rearrangement uses TRBV6-8 and TRBJ1-2, with D perhaps matching TRBD1 (5 bases). Germline CDR1 MNHGY, CDR2 SAAAGT. The CDR3 length is 12 residues. Between the trimmed V and J ends, which lost 7 bases and 7 bases, there was a span of 13 bases. The CDR3 reads CASKNRSCGYTF. CDR3 in DNA: TGTGCCAGCAAGAACAGGTCTTGTGGCTACACCTTC.

This clone has at least ten counts. The chain couples TRBV5-1 to TRBJ2-7, with 9 positions matching TRBD1. This CDR3 has 16 amino acids. V trimming: 4 bases; J trimming: 3 bases; junction bases outside the gene matches: 11. The germline V gene has CDR1 SGHRS and CDR2 YFSETQ. The CDR3 DNA sequence: TGCGCCAGCAGCCAGCGACCGGGACAGGGAGTCTACGAGCAGTACTTC. Protein sequence: CASSQRPGQGVYEQYF. Using reference TRBV5-1 and TRBJ2-7 for the parts outside the CDR3, the full variable domain is KAGVTQTPRYLIKTRGQQVTLSCSPISGHRSVSWYQQTPGQGLQFLFEYFSETQRNKGNFPGRFSGRQFSNSRSEMNVSTLELGDSALYLCASSQRPGQGVYEQYFGPGTRLTVT.

The CDR3 loop is CSGSDSQNTEAFF. The CDR3 region has the DNA TGCAGCGGCTCGGACAGTCAGAACACTGAAGCTTTCTTT. V gene TRBV29-1 combines with J gene TRBJ1-1; the D gene is possibly TRBD1 (6 bases). This CDR3 is 13 amino acids long. Deletions cut 7 bases from V and 1 base from J, with 13 bases between. Germline values: CDR1 SQVTM, CDR2 ANQGSEA.

The CDR3 nucleotides read TGTGCTAGTGGCCGGGACAGGGGGTACACCGGGGAGCTGTTTTTT. Amino acids: CASGRDRGYTGELFF. The rearrangement joins TRBV12-5 to TRBJ2-2, with 11 nucleotides matching TRBD1. The CDR3 is 15 amino acids. V trimming: 6 bases; J trimming: 3 bases; junction bases outside the gene matches: 3. Per germline, CDR1 LGHNT and CDR2 FRNRAP.

The V and J genes are TRBV19 and TRBJ2-5; 10 bases agree with TRBD2. CDR3 size: 17 residues. Germline V CDR1 and CDR2: LNHDA, SQIVND (reference sequence). V trimming: 5 bases; J trimming: 6 bases; junction bases outside the gene matches: 15. The CDR3 DNA reads TGTGCCAGTAGTCCGGGCTCCCTAGCGGGAGTGACAAAGACCCAGTACTTC. Residues: CASSPGSLAGVTKTQYF.

The rearrangement joins TRBV5-1 to TRBJ1-1; a possible D gene is TRBD1 (6 bases). Trimming pared 5 bases from V and 3 bases from J, leaving 14 bases between. The CDR3 is 14 amino acids. Germline values: CDR1 SGHRS, CDR2 YFSETQ. CDR3 in amino acids: CASRSRGVDTEAFF. In nucleotides, the CDR3 is TGCGCCAGCAGGAGCAGGGGAGTCGACACTGAAGCTTTCTTT.

The chain combines TRBV11-2 with TRBJ2-1; 10 nucleotides line up with TRBD2. Trimming removed 2 bases from V and 9 bases from J; junction bases left unmatched: 19. Germline CDR1 SGHAT, CDR2 FQNNGV. The CDR3 loop spans 19 amino acids. The CDR3 region is CASSLLLSGLADSRGEQFF. DNA of the CDR3: TGTGCCAGCAGCTTACTTTTGTCCGGACTAGCGGACAGCCGGGGTGAGCAGTTCTTC. Complete variable domain (other parts from reference TRBV11-2 and TRBJ2-1): EAGVAQSPRYKIIEKRQSVAFWCNPISGHATLYWYQQILGQGPKLLIQFQNNGVVDDSQLPKDRFSAERLKGVDSTLKIQPAKLEDSAVYLCASSLLLSGLADSRGEQFFGPGTRLTVL.

This chain uses TRBV4-1 with TRBJ2-1; D is perhaps TRBD1 (5 bases). Looked up from germline, CDR1 is MGHRA and CDR2 is YSYEKL. V gave up 8 bases and J gave up 7 bases, with 15 bases separating them. This CDR3 spans 13 amino acids. The CDR3 DNA reads as TGCGCCAGCTTGGCGGCAGGGAAGAATGAGCAGTTCTTC. Its protein is CASLAAGKNEQFF.

V gene TRBV2 combines with J gene TRBJ2-5; perhaps TRBD2 as D (5 bases). This CDR3 comprises 19 residues. Trimming stripped 6 bases from V and 0 bases from J, with 26 bases between. From germline, CDR1 is SNHLY and CDR2 FYNNEI. DNA of the CDR3: TGTGCCAGCAGCCATGAACGGGGTAGACAAAATACGTACCAAGAGACCCAGTACTTC. Translation gives CASSHERGRQNTYQETQYF.

The J gene is TRBJ1-5, the V gene TRBV18; 7 bases agree with TRBD1. Per the germline V gene, CDR1 is KGHSH and CDR2 is LQKENI. The CDR3 length is 16 residues. Trimming at V came to 3 bases and at J to 0 bases, leaving 5 bases not matched to a gene. This CDR3 is CASSPQGGYSNQPQHF. As DNA, the CDR3 is TGTGCCAGCTCACCGCAGGGGGGATATAGCAATCAGCCCCAGCATTTT.

This clone was detected only a few times. The genes are TRBV5-1 and TRBJ2-2; 13 nucleotides match TRBD2. Germline trimming cut 3 bases from V and 5 bases from J; bases unmatched to any gene: 4. CDR3 length: 16 amino acids. The germline gives CDR1 SGHRS, CDR2 YFSETQ. The CDR3 DNA is TGCGCCAGCAGCTGGCGGACTAGCGGGGGAACCGGGGAGCTGTTTTTT. Its translation is CASSWRTSGGTGELFF.

This chain links TRBV4-1 with TRBJ2-2, with D possibly being TRBD2 (5 bases). The germline V gene encodes CDR1 MGHRA and CDR2 YSYEKL. Trimming removed 4 bases at V and 8 bases at J, with 11 bases between. The CDR3 consists of 13 residues. The CDR3 sequence: CASSPRLPGELFF. In DNA, the CDR3 is TGCGCCAGCAGCCCCCGACTACCGGGGGAGCTGTTTTTT.

CDR3 amino acids: CASSSGQGASTGELFF. Here the CDR3 DNA reads TGTGCCAGCAGCTCAGGACAGGGGGCTAGCACCGGGGAGCTGTTTTTT. The V call is TRBV7-3, the J call TRBJ2-2, with 11 bases matching TRBD1. The CDR3 is 16 residues long. J was trimmed by 4 bases and V by 4 bases; bases with no gene match: 5. Germline assignment: CDR1 SGHTA and CDR2 FQGTGA.

This clone was picked up a small number of times. V gene TRBV5-5 combines with J gene TRBJ1-3; D remains unclear. V was clipped by 0 bases and J by 0 bases, with 4 bases between them. Germline V gene sequence: CDR1 SGHKS, CDR2 YYEKEE (reference sequence). The CDR3 runs 14 residues. CDR3 DNA sequence: TGTGCCAGCAGCTTGGCGAGCTCTGGAAACACCATATATTTT. This sequence encodes CASSLASSGNTIYF.

This chain uses TRBV6-6 with TRBJ2-4, with TRBD1 as a possible D gene (6 bases). The CDR3 is 14 residues long. Trimming took off 7 bases at V and 2 bases at J, with 12 bases between the two ends. Per the germline V gene, CDR1 is MNHNY and CDR2 is SVGAGI (reference sequence). CDR3 amino acids: CASMVQGTKNIQYF. The CDR3 nucleotides read TGTGCCAGCATGGTACAGGGAACCAAAAACATTCAGTACTTC.

The J gene is TRBJ2-5, the V gene TRBV7-8; maybe TRBD2 (6 bases). V shed 5 bases and J shed 2 bases, with 9 bases lying between them. CDR1 is SGHVS, CDR2 FQNEAQ, per germline. The CDR3 is made up of 13 amino acids. CDR3 DNA sequence: TGTGCCAGCAGCCGTGGGGGGCAAGAGACCCAGTACTTC. Amino acids: CASSRGGQETQYF.

The chain links TRBV2 to TRBJ2-3; a possible D gene is TRBD1 (6 bases). The CDR3 totals 15 residues. Germline V gene lookup returns CDR1 SNHLY and CDR2 FYNNEI. Deletions cut 4 bases from V and 3 bases from J, with 14 bases between. The CDR3 DNA reads as TGTGCCAGCAGTGTCCCAGGGGTTGGTACAGATACGCAGTATTTT. Its translation is CASSVPGVGTDTQYF.

The rearrangement links TRBV5-5 to TRBJ2-7, with 8 positions matching TRBD2. The ends lost 3 bases at V and 6 bases at J; junction bases unmatched: 8. Germline-derived CDR1 and CDR2 are SGHKS and YYEKEE (reference sequence). CDR3 length equals 14 residues. The CDR3, as DNA: TGTGCCAGCAGCTGGGGGCAAGCGGGGGTCGAGCAGTACTTC. The encoded protein is CASSWGQAGVEQYF.

J is TRBJ1-5 and V is TRBV6-6; no clear D. This CDR3 spans 13 amino acids. The V and J ends lost 5 bases and 3 bases respectively, with 8 bases between them. From germline, CDR1 is MNHNY and CDR2 SVGAGI (reference sequence). The CDR3 DNA reads as TGTGCCAGCAGTAACAGACCCAATCAGCCCCAGCATTTT. As protein: CASSNRPNQPQHF.